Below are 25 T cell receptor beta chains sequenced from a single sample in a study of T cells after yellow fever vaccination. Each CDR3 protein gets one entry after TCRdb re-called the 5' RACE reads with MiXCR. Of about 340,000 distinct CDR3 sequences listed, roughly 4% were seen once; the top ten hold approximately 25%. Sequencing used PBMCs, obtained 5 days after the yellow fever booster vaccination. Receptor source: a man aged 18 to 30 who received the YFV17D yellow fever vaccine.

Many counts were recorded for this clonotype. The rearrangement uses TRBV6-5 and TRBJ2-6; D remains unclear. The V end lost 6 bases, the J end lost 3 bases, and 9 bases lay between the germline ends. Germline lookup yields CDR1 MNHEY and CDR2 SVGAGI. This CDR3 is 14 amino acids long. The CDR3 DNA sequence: TGTGCCAGCAGACCGACCGGTGGGGCCAACGTCCTGACTTTC. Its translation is CASRPTGGANVLTF.

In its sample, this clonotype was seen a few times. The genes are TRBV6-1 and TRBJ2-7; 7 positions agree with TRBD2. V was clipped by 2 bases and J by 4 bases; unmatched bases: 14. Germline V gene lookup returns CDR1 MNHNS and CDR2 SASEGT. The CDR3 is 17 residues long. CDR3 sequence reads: CASSEKRPSGPTYEQYV. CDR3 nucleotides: TGTGCCAGCAGTGAAAAGAGGCCTAGCGGACCGACGTACGAGCAGTACGTC.

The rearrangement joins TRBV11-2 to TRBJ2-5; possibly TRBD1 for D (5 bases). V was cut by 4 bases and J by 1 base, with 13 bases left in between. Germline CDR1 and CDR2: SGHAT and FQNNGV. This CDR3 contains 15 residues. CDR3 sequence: CASSSQGRGQETQYF. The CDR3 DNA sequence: TGTGCCAGCAGCTCCCAGGGCCGCGGCCAAGAGACCCAGTACTTC.

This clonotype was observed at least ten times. The CDR3 protein is CASSLVGGTVVDTQYF. The CDR3 DNA reads as TGTGCCAGCAGCTTAGTGGGGGGCACCGTCGTAGATACGCAGTATTTT. The chain combines TRBV7-3 with TRBJ2-3; D could derive from TRBD1 or TRBD2 (6 bases each). Looked up from germline, CDR1 is SGHTA and CDR2 is FQGTGA. Trimming cost V 2 bases and J 5 bases, with 17 bases left between them. The CDR3 totals 16 residues.

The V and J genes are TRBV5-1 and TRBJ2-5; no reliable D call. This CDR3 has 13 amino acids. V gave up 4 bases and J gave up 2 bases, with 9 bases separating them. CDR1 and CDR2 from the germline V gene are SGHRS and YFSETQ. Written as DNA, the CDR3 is TGCGCCAGCAGCCGGACGGAACAAGAGACCCAGTACTTC. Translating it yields CASSRTEQETQYF.

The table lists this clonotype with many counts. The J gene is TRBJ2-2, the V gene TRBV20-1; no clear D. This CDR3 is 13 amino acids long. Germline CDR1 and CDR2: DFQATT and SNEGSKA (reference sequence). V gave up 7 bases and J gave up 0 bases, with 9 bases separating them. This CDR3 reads CSVDKANTGELFF. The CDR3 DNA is TGCAGTGTTGACAAGGCGAACACCGGGGAGCTGTTTTTT.

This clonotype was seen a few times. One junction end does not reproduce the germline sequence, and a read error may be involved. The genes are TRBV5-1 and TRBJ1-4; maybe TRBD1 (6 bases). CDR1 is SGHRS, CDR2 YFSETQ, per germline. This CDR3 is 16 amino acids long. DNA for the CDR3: TGCGCCACCAGCTTGGGCCCGGGGGGCCTAAATGAAAAACTGTTTTTT. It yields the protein CATSLGPGGLNEKLFF.

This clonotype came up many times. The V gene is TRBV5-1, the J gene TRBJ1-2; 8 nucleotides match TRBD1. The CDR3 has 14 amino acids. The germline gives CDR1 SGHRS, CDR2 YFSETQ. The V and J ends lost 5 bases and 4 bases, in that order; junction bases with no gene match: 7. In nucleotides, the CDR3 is TGCGCCAGCAGTGACACAGGGGGTGTCTATGGCTACACCTTC. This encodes CASSDTGGVYGYTF.

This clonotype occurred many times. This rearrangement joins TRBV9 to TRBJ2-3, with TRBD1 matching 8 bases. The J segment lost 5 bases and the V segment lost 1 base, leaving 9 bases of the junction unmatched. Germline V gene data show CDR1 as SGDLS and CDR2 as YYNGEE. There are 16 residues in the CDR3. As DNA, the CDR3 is TGTGCCAGCAGCGTACTGGACAGGGCTTCACGAGATACGCAGTATTTT. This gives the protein CASSVLDRASRDTQYF.

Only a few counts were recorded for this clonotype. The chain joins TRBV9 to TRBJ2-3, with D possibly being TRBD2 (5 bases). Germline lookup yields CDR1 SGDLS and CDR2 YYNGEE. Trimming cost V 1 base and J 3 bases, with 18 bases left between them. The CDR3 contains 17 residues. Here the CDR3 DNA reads TGTGCCAGCAGCGTAAGTTCTCCGGGGTCGGGGACAGATACGCAGTATTTT. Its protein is CASSVSSPGSGTDTQYF.

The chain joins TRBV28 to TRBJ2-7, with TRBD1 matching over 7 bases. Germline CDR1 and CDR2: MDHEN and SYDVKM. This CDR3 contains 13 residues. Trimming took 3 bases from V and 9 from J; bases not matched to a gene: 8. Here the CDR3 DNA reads TGTGCCAGCAGTTTCCGCCAGGGGGTTTGGCAGTACGTC. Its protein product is CASSFRQGVWQYV.

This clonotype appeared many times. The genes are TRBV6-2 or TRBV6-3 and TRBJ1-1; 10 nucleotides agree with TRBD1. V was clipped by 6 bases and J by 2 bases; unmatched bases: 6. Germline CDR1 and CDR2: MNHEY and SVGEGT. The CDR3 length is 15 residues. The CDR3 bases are TGTGCCAGCAGGGAGACAGGGGGCCGAAACACTGAAGCTTTCTTT. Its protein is CASRETGGRNTEAFF.

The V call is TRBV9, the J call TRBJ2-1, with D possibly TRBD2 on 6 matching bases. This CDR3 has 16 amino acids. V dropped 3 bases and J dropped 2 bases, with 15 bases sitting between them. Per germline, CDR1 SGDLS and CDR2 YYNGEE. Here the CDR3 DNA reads TGTGCCAGCAGCGCCTCCGGGACTCCTGCCTACAATGAGCAGTTCTTC. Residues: CASSASGTPAYNEQFF.

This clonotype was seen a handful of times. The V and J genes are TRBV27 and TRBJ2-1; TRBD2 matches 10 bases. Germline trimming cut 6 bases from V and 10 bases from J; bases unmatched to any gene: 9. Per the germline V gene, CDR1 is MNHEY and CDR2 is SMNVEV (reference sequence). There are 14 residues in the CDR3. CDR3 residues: CASSLAGAQGEQFF. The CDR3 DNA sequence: TGTGCCAGCAGCCTAGCGGGGGCCCAGGGGGAGCAGTTCTTC.

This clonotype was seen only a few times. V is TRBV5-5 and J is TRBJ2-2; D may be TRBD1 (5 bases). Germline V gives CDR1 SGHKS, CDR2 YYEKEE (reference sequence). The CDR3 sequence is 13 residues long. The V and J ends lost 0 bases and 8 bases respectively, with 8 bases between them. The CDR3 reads CASSLDRWGELFF. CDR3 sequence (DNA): TGTGCCAGCAGCTTGGACAGGTGGGGGGAGCTGTTTTTT.

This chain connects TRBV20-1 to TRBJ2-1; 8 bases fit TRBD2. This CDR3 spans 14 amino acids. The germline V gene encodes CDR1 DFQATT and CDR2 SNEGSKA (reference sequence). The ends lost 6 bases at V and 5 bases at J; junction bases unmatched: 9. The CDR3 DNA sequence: TGCAGTGCAAGGCCCGGGACTAGAAACAATGAGCAGTTCTTC. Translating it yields CSARPGTRNNEQFF.

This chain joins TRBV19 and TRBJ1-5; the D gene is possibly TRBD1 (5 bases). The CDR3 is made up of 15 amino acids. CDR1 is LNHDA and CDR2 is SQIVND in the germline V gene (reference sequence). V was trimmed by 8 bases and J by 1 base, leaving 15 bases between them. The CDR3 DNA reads TGTGCCAGTTGGGATGGGGGTTTAAGCAATCAGCCCCAGCATTTT. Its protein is CASWDGGLSNQPQHF.

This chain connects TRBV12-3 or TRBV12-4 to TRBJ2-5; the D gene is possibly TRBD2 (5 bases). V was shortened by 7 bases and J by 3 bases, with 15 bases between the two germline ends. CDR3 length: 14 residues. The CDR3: CASTVSLAEETQYF. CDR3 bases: TGTGCCAGCACCGTGAGCCTAGCTGAAGAGACCCAGTACTTC.

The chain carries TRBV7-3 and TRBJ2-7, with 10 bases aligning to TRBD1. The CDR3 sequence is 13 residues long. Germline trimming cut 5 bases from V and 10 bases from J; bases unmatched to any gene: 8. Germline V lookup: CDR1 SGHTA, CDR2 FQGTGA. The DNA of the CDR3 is TGTGCCAGCAGCGCGGGACAGGGGTCCTCACAGTACTTC. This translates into CASSAGQGSSQYF.

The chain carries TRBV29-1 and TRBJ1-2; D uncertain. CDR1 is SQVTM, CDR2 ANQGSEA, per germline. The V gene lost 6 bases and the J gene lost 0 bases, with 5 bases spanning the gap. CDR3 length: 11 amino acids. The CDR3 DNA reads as TGCAGCGTGAGACCTAACTATGGCTACACCTTC. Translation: CSVRPNYGYTF. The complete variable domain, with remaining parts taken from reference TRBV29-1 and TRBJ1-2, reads SAVISQKPSRDICQRGTSLTIQCQVDSQVTMMFWYRQQPGQSLTLIATANQGSEATYESGFVIDKFPISRPNLTFSTLTVSNMSPEDSSIYLCSVRPNYGYTFGSGTRLTVV.

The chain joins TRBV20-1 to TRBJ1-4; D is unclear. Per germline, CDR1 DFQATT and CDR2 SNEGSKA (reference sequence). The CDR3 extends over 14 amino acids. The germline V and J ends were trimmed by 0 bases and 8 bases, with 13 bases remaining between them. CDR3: CSARDPKAGEKLFF. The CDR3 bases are TGCAGTGCTAGAGATCCCAAGGCCGGAGAAAAACTGTTTTTT.

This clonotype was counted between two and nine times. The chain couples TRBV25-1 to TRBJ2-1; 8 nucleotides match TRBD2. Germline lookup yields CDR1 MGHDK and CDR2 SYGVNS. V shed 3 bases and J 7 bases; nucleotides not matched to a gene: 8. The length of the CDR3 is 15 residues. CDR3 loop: CASSDDTSGGNEQFF. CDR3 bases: TGTGCCAGCAGTGATGACACATCGGGGGGGAATGAGCAGTTCTTC. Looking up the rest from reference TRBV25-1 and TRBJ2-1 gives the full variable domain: EADIYQTPRYLVIGTGKKITLECSQTMGHDKMYWYQQDPGMELHLIHYSYGVNSTEKGDLSSESTVSRIRTEHFPLTLESARPSHTSQYLCASSDDTSGGNEQFFGPGTRLTVL.

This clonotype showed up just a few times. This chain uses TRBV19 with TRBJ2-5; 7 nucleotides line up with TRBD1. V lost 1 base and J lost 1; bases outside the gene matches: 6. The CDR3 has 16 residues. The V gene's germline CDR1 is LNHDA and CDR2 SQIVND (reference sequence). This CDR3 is CASSIAPGQSQETQYF. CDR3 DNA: TGTGCCAGTAGTATAGCCCCGGGACAGAGCCAAGAGACCCAGTACTTC. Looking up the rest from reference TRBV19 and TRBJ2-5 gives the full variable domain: DGGITQSPKYLFRKEGQNVTLSCEQNLNHDAMYWYRQDPGQGLRLIYYSQIVNDFQKGDIAEGYSVSREKKESFPLTVTSAQKNPTAFYLCASSIAPGQSQETQYFGPGTRLLVL.

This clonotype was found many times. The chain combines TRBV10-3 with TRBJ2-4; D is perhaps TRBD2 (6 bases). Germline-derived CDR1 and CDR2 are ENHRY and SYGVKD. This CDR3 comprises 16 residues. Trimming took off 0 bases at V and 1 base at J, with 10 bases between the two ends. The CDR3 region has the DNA TGTGCCATCAGTGAGTCTGGAGGGACCGCCAAAAACATTCAGTACTTC. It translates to CAISESGGTAKNIQYF.

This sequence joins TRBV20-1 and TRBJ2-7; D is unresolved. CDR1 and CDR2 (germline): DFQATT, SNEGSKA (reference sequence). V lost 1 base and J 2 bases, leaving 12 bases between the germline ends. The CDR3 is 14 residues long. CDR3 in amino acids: CSARVGPPPYEQYV. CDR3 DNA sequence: TGCAGTGCTAGAGTTGGACCCCCCCCCTACGAGCAGTACGTC.